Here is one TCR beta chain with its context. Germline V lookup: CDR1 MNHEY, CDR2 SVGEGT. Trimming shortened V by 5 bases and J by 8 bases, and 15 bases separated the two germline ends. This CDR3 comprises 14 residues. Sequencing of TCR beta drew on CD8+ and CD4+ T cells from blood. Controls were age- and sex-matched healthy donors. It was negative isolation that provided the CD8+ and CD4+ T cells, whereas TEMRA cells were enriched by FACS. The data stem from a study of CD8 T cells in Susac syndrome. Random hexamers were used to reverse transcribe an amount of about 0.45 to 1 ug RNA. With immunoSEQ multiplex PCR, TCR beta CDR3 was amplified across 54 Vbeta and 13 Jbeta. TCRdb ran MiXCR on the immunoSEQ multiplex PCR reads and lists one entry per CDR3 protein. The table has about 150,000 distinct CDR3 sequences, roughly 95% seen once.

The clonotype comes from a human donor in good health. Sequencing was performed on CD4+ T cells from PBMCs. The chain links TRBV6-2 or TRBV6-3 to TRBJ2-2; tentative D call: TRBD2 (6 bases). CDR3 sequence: CASSHTSRSGELFF. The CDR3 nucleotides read TGTGCCAGCAGTCACACTAGCAGGAGTGGGGAGCTGTTTTTT.